This entry lists 26 T cell receptor beta chains sequenced from one sample in a study of blood T cell repertoires in COVID-19. Sequencing was performed with immunoSEQ multiplex PCR; in TCRdb, only in-frame clones are kept and a portion is missing. The sample records roughly 400,000 clones, around 90% being singletons. Sample: PBMCs or T cells enriched from blood (not recorded which). These receptors all stem from a man aged 18-30 years who had recovered from COVID-19.

As concerns this clone: Its ends do not fully match the called genes, so a read error is possible. The chain couples TRBV7-3 to TRBJ2-7; 7 bases fit TRBD2. Germline V gene lookup returns CDR1 SGHTA and CDR2 FQGTGA. This CDR3 spans 17 amino acids. The CDR3 loop is CASSVTASGSTTYEQYF. The DNA for the CDR3 is TGTGCCAGCAGCGTAACTGCTAGCGGAAGCACCACCTACGAGCAGTACTTC.

V is TRBV24-1 and J is TRBJ2-1; 8 bases match TRBD2. After removal of 2 bases from V and 9 bases from J, the junction contained 8 bases not matched to a gene. Germline V CDR1 and CDR2: KGHDR, SFDVKD. The CDR3 is made up of 15 amino acids. CDR3 nucleotides: TGTGCCACCAGTGATTCGGGACTAGATTTCGCTGAGCAGTTCTTC. Translated: CATSDSGLDFAEQFF.

This chain uses TRBV5-1 with TRBJ1-1; TRBD1 might be the D (5 bases). V lost 0 bases, J lost 3 bases, and 18 bases lay in between. Per the germline V gene, CDR1 is SGHRS and CDR2 is YFSETQ. The CDR3 has 17 amino acids. Here the CDR3 DNA reads TGCGCCAGCAGCTTGGCCGGGGGGAGCGGAGCCTACACTGAAGCTTTCTTT. Protein: CASSLAGGSGAYTEAFF.

V gene TRBV10-3 combines with J gene TRBJ1-5, with 9 nucleotides matching TRBD1. CDR3 length: 14 residues. Per the germline V gene, CDR1 is ENHRY and CDR2 is SYGVKD. V lost 5 bases, J lost 3 bases, and 2 bases stayed unmatched. The CDR3 DNA reads as TGTGCCATCAGTAGGACAGGGGACAATCAGCCCCAGCATTTT. The encoded protein is CAISRTGDNQPQHF.

V usage is TRBV6-5 and J usage is TRBJ1-6; 7 positions agree with TRBD1. There are 14 residues in the CDR3. V lost 7 bases and J lost 10; bases outside the gene matches: 10. The V gene's germline CDR1 is MNHEY and CDR2 SVGAGI. The CDR3 DNA reads as TGTGCCAGCAAGTTCGGGACAGAGGCATCACCCCTCCACTTT. Its translation is CASKFGTEASPLHF.

The chain has TRBV11-3 and TRBJ1-1; 9 nucleotides align to TRBD1. This CDR3 spans 17 amino acids. CDR1 is SGHNT, CDR2 YENEEA, per germline. The J segment lost 2 bases and the V segment lost 1 base, leaving 8 bases of the junction unmatched. This chain's CDR3 is CASSLAFGTGFNTEAFF. The CDR3 bases are TGTGCCAGCAGCTTAGCATTTGGGACAGGGTTTAACACTGAAGCTTTCTTT.

This clone was seen just once. The CDR3 sequence is CAISESRRGQENTIYF. CDR3 DNA sequence: TGTGCCATCAGTGAGTCTCGGAGGGGGCAGGAAAACACCATATATTTT. This chain connects TRBV10-3 to TRBJ1-3, with 7 bases fitting TRBD1. Germline CDR1 and CDR2: ENHRY and SYGVKD. There are 16 residues in the CDR3. V lost 0 bases, J lost 6 bases, and 8 bases stayed unmatched.

The V call is TRBV7-3, the J call TRBJ1-1; no reliable D call. Trimming took off 6 bases at V and 1 base at J, with 9 bases between the two ends. This CDR3 contains 13 residues. The germline V gene has CDR1 SGHTA and CDR2 FQGTGA. Here the CDR3 reads CASRLGSNTEAFF. CDR3 in DNA: TGTGCCAGCAGACTCGGGTCGAACACTGAAGCTTTCTTT. Filled out from reference TRBV7-3 and TRBJ1-1, the complete variable domain reads GAGVSQTPSNKVTEKGKYVELRCDPISGHTALYWYRQSLGQGPEFLIYFQGTGAADDSGLPNDRFFAVRPEGSVSTLKIQRTERGDSAVYLCASRLGSNTEAFFGQGTRLTVV.

The chain couples TRBV4-2 to TRBJ2-6; weak D call: TRBD1 (5 bases). V gave up 0 bases and J gave up 2 bases, with 8 bases separating them. The CDR3 runs to 16 residues. Germline V gives CDR1 LGHNA, CDR2 YNFKEQ. The CDR3 nucleotides are TGTGCCAGCAGCCAAGAAATAGGGGCTGGGGCCAACGTCCTGACTTTC. Translation: CASSQEIGAGANVLTF.

The chain joins TRBV27 to TRBJ1-1; possibly TRBD1 for D (6 bases). Germline CDR1 and CDR2: MNHEY and SMNVEV (reference sequence). The CDR3 is made up of 13 amino acids. V was trimmed by 4 bases and J by 1 base, leaving 7 bases between them. The CDR3 region is CASSSTGNTEAFF. Here the CDR3 DNA reads TGTGCCAGCAGTTCGACAGGGAACACTGAAGCTTTCTTT.

V and J are TRBV28 and TRBJ1-2; D not resolved. The CDR3 extends over 14 amino acids. Germline lookup yields CDR1 MDHEN and CDR2 SYDVKM. The V end was cut by 2 bases, the J end by 3 bases, with 10 bases between. The CDR3 sequence is CASSLRVTDYGYTF. The CDR3 DNA sequence: TGTGCCAGCAGTTTACGGGTTACTGACTATGGCTACACCTTC.

The J gene is TRBJ1-3, the V gene TRBV19, with 7 bases fitting TRBD1. Unmatched junction bases numbered 15, after V lost 5 bases and J lost 8 bases. There are 16 residues in the CDR3. Germline CDR1 and CDR2: LNHDA and SQIVND (reference sequence). The CDR3 is CASSAADRPVGYTIYF. CDR3 DNA: TGTGCCAGTAGTGCCGCGGACAGGCCTGTTGGGTACACCATATATTTT.

The J gene is TRBJ1-2, the V gene TRBV3-1 (or the pseudogene TRBV3-2), with 8 positions matching TRBD1. The CDR3 sequence is 14 residues long. V shed 4 bases and J 4 bases; nucleotides not matched to a gene: 5. CDR1 is LGHDT, CDR2 YNNKEL, per germline (reference sequence). The chain's CDR3 is CASSLTDRGYGYTF. The DNA of the CDR3 is TGTGCCAGCAGCCTAACCGACAGGGGCTATGGCTACACCTTC.

This clone was detected once. Additional DNA sequences in this sample encode the identical CDR3. This chain uses TRBV9 with TRBJ1-3; D is possibly TRBD1 (6 bases). Germline loops: CDR1 SGDLS, CDR2 YYNGEE. The CDR3 loop spans 13 amino acids. V was trimmed by 0 bases and J by 7 bases, leaving 8 bases between them. The CDR3 reads CASSVGQGNTIYF. The CDR3 nucleotides are TGTGCCAGCAGCGTAGGGCAGGGGAACACCATATATTTT.

J is TRBJ1-6 and V is TRBV19; D is uncertain. Trimming left V 5 bases short and J 6 bases short, with 17 bases between. Per germline, CDR1 LNHDA and CDR2 SQIVND (reference sequence). CDR3 size: 16 residues. The CDR3 is CASSPAGWGSNSPLHF. The CDR3 DNA follows: TGTGCCAGTAGTCCTGCGGGCTGGGGTAGTAATTCACCCCTCCACTTT.

The chain is built from TRBV2 and TRBJ1-5, with D perhaps matching TRBD1 (6 bases). Germline V CDR1 and CDR2: SNHLY, FYNNEI. The CDR3 covers 14 residues. V lost 6 bases and J 2 bases, leaving 11 bases between the germline ends. The CDR3 here is CASRIGGGNQPQHF. CDR3 DNA: TGTGCCAGCAGGATAGGGGGGGGCAATCAGCCCCAGCATTTT.

This chain links TRBV10-1 with TRBJ2-5; 9 bases fit TRBD1. Losses at the gene ends were 5 bases for V and 2 bases for J; bases not matched to a gene: 6. The CDR3 spans 15 residues. From germline, CDR1 is WNHNN and CDR2 SYGVQD (reference sequence). The CDR3 reads CASSKDRGRQETQYF. The CDR3 nucleotides are TGCGCCAGCAGTAAGGACAGGGGACGGCAAGAGACCCAGTACTTC.

This clone was detected only a few times. The chain uses TRBV7-3 and TRBJ2-2; tentatively, D is TRBD2 (6 bases). V shed 4 bases and J shed 2 bases, with 11 bases lying between them. CDR1 and CDR2 from the germline V gene are SGHTA and FQGTGA. The CDR3 is made up of 15 amino acids. CDR3 loop: CASSSTGENTGELFF. The CDR3 DNA is TGTGCCAGCAGCTCCACGGGAGAAAACACCGGGGAGCTGTTTTTT.

The rearrangement uses TRBV28 and TRBJ2-7, with TRBD1 as a possible D gene (6 bases). Trimming took off 5 bases at V and 3 bases at J, with 14 bases between the two ends. This CDR3 has 14 amino acids. In germline, CDR1 is MDHEN, CDR2 SYDVKM. CDR3 nucleotide sequence: TGTGCCAGCAGTGCCAGGGGACATAACTACGAGCAGTACTTC. It encodes CASSARGHNYEQYF.

DNA of the CDR3: TGCGCCAGCAGCCAGACTAGCTCAACTAATGAAAAACTGTTTTTT. Translating it yields CASSQTSSTNEKLFF. The V call is TRBV5-1, the J call TRBJ1-4; D is uncertain. Germline lookup yields CDR1 SGHRS and CDR2 YFSETQ. The CDR3 length is 15 residues. V was trimmed by 4 bases and J by 0 bases, leaving 10 bases between them.

This clone was recorded a few times. DNA for the CDR3: TGTGCCAGCAGCTTACGAGGGGGAAACACCATATATTTT. Amino acids: CASSLRGGNTIYF. The chain has TRBV7-2 and TRBJ1-3; D is unclear. The germline V gene has CDR1 SGHTA and CDR2 FQGNSA. The germline V and J ends were trimmed by 2 bases and 4 bases, with 6 bases remaining between them. This CDR3 is built from 13 residues.

The chain has TRBV28 and TRBJ1-2; no firm D call. Germline-derived CDR1 and CDR2 are MDHEN and SYDVKM. The V end was cut by 6 bases, the J end by 0 bases, with 2 bases between. The CDR3 extends over 11 amino acids. The CDR3 loop reads CASSTNYGYTF. CDR3 coding DNA: TGTGCCAGCAGCACTAACTATGGCTACACCTTC.

This rearrangement joins TRBV7-9 to TRBJ1-4; D is possibly TRBD1 (5 bases). The CDR3 loop spans 17 amino acids. Trimming pared 1 base from V and 5 bases from J, leaving 17 bases between. CDR1 and CDR2 from the germline V gene are SEHNR and FQNEAQ (reference sequence). CDR3 nucleotides: TGTGCCAGCAGCTTAGGGCCTGCAGGGATGAGGAATGAAAAACTGTTTTTT. Residues: CASSLGPAGMRNEKLFF.

This chain links TRBV19 with TRBJ1-6; TRBD1 aligns across 7 bases. This CDR3 contains 15 residues. V was clipped by 5 bases and J by 7 bases; unmatched bases: 8. Germline CDR1 and CDR2: LNHDA and SQIVND (reference sequence). CDR3 loop: CASSVEQGGNSPLHF. In nucleotides, the CDR3 is TGTGCCAGTAGTGTCGAGCAGGGGGGCAATTCACCCCTCCACTTT.

This chain connects TRBV11-2 to TRBJ2-7; 8 bases are shared with TRBD1. The CDR3 extends over 16 amino acids. The trim removed 4 bases at V and 2 bases at J, leaving 10 bases unmatched. Germline CDR1 reads SGHAT; CDR2 reads FQNNGV. CDR3 nucleotide sequence: TGTGCCAGCAGCTCCCGGACAGGGACGCACCCCTACGAGCAGTACTTC. This translates into CASSSRTGTHPYEQYF.

V and J are TRBV5-4 and TRBJ2-1; TRBD1 is a possible D gene (6 bases). With 0 bases removed from V and 5 bases from J, the gap between germline ends came to 12 bases. Germline V lookup: CDR1 SGHNT, CDR2 YYREEE (reference sequence). The CDR3 length is 15 residues. DNA for the CDR3: TGTGCCAGCAGCTTGGACAGGGTGAGGCACAATGAGCAGTTCTTC. This codes for CASSLDRVRHNEQFF.